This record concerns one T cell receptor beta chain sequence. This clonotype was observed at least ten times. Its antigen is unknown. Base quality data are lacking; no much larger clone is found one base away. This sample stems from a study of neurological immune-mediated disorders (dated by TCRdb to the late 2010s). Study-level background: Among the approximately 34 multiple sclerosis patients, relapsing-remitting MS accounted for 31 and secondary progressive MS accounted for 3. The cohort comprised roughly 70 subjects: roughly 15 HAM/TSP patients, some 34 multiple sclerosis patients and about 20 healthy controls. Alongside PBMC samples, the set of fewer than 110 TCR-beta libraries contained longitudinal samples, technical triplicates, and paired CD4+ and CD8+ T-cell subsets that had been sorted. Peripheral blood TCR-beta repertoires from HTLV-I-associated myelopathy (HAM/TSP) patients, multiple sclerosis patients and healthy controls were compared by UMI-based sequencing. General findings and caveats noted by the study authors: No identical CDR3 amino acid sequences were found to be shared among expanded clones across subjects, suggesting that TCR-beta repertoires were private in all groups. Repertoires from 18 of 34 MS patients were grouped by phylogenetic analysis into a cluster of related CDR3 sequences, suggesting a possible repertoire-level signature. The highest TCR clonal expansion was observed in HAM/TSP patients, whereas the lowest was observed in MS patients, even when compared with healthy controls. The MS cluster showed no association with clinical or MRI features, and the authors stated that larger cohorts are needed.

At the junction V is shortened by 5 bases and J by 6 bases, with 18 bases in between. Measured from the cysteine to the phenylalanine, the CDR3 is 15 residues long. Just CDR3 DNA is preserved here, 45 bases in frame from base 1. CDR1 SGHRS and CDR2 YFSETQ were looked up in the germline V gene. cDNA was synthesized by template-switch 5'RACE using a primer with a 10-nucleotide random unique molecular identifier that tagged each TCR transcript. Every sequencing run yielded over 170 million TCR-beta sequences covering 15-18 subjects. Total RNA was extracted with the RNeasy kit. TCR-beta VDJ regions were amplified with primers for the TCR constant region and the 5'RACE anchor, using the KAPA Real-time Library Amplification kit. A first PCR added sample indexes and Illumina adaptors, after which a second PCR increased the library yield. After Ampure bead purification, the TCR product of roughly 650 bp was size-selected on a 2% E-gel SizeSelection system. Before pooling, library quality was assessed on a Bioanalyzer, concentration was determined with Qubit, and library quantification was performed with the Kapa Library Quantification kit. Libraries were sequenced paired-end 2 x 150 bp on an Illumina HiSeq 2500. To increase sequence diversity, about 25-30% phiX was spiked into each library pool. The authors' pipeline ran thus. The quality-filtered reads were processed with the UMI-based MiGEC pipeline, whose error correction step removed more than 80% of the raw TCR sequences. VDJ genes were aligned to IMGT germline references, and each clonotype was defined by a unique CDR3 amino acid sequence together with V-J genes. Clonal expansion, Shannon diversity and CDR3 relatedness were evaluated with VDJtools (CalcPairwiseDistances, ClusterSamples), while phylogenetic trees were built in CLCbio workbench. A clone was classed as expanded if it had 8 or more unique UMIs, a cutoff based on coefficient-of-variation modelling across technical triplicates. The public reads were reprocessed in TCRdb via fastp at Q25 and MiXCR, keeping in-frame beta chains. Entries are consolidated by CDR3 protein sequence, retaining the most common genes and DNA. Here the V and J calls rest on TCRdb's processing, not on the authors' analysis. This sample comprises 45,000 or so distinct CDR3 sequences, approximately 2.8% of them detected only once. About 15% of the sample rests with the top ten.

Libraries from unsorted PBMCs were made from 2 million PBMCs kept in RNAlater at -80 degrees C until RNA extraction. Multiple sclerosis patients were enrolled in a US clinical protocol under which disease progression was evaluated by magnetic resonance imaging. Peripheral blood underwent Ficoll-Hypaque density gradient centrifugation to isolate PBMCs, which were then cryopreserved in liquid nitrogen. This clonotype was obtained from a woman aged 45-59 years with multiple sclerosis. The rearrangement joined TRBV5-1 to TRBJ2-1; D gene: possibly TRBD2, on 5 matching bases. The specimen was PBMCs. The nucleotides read TGCGCCAGCAGTCGAGGAAGTGGGAGAGGCAATGAGCAGTTCTTC. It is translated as CASSRGSGRGNEQFF.